This paragraph covers one T cell receptor (beta chain) sequence. No antigen is known for it. The same CDR3 also results from other DNA sequences found in this sample. A multiplex PCR was run with 60 Vbeta primers and 13 Jbeta primers. Measured with immunoSEQ multiplex PCR; TCRdb has only the in-frame clones, and not every one. The repertoire table contains about 140,000 clones. The sample belongs to a study of cytomegalovirus exposure and HLA in healthy donors. Study background: There were some 120 million unique TCR beta sequences, drawn from about 179 million T cells, in an earlier analysis. Points from the study as a whole: The authors enumerated 164 TCR beta chains as linked to cytomegalovirus. CMV serostatus was the only immune exposure information that was available.

V was shortened by 2 bases and J by 1 base, with 9 bases between the two germline ends. CDR1 is SGHNT, CDR2 YYREEE, per germline (reference sequence). The CDR3 has 14 residues. The sample taken for sequencing was PBMCs. The chain joins TRBV5-4 to TRBJ1-1; maybe TRBD1 (5 bases). This receptor was obtained from a woman aged 18-35 years in good health and CMV-seronegative. In nucleotides, the CDR3 is TGTGCCAGCAGCTTTACGCAGGGGAACACTGAAGCTTTCTTT. Its translation is CASSFTQGNTEAFF.